This is a list of T cell receptor beta chains from one sample in a study of a mutant IDH1 vaccine in newly diagnosed glioma. Their antigen targets remain unknown. Assay: immunoSEQ multiplex PCR; the TCRdb copy retains only in-frame clones and omits some. The top ten hold approximately 5.6% of the sample, which has roughly 86,000 clones, about 81% seen once. The sample consisted of PBMCs, taken from a glioma patient whose treatment included an IDH1 peptide vaccine. The receptors stem from a man aged 35 to 55 with glioma. CDR3s include the opening cysteine and the closing phenylalanine or tryptophan. A D gene is named only where the DNA matches it firmly. Clone size is given for some rows only: seen once, a few or many times, or a class if the clone is expanded.

NA	NA	TRBV5-4	TRBJ1-2	TGTGCCAGCAGCTTGGACAGGGATCGTGGCTACACCTTC	CASSLDRDRGYTF
NA	NA	TRBV7-3	TRBJ2-3	TGTGCCAGCAGCCACGGAATAACAGATACGCAGTATTTT	CASSHGITDTQYF
few	TRBD1	TRBV19	TRBJ1-1	TGTGCCAGTAGTACACGGGACAGGGGGATCGGCACTGAAGCTTTCTTT	CASSTRDRGIGTEAFF
NA	TRBD2	TRBV7-3	TRBJ2-2	TGTGCCAGCAGCCCCCGCCCCGGGACTACCCACACCGGGGAGCTGTTTTTT	CASSPRPGTTHTGELFF
NA	TRBD1	TRBV11-1	TRBJ2-5	TGTGCCAGCAGGAAGGGACAGGGGAGGGAGACCCAGTACTTC	CASRKGQGRETQYF
NA	NA	TRBV7-2	TRBJ1-6	TGTGCCAGCAGCCCCGCCCCTATAAGGAATTCACCCCTCCACTTT	CASSPAPIRNSPLHF
NA	NA	TRBV30	TRBJ2-5	TGTGCCTGGAGTGTACTCGCTGCGCAGCCCCAAGAGACCCAGTACTTC	CAWSVLAAQPQETQYF
NA	NA	TRBV7-2	TRBJ1-3	TGTGCCAGCAGCCCATTAGTTAGAACTGGAAACACCATATATTTT	CASSPLVRTGNTIYF
NA	TRBD2	TRBV5-6	TRBJ2-1	TGTGCCAGCAGCTCTATCGGACTAGCGGAGGGCAATGAGCAGTTCTTC	CASSSIGLAEGNEQFF
NA	NA	TRBV20-1	TRBJ2-1	TGCAGTGCTAGTCCTGGGGGTGAGCAGTTCTTC	CSASPGGEQFF
few	NA	TRBV29-1	TRBJ2-2	TGCAGCGCCCACTTGGGCGGGGAGCTGTTTTTT	CSAHLGGELFF
once	TRBD2	TRBV7-2	TRBJ2-3	TGTGCCAGCAGACCAGCTAGCGGGAGGACAGATACGCAGTATTTT	CASRPASGRTDTQYF
NA	NA	TRBV7-9	TRBJ1-2	TGTGCCAGCAGCTTAGCTGTAGGAGGGCTTAACTATGGCTACACCTTC	CASSLAVGGLNYGYTF
NA	NA	TRBV27	TRBJ1-2	TGTGCCAGCAGTTTCAGCAGGGAAGCGAATGGCTACACCTTC	CASSFSREANGYTF
NA	NA	TRBV11-2	TRBJ2-7	TGTGCCAGCAGCTCCGGATGGGCCTACGAGCAGTACTTC	CASSSGWAYEQYF
once	NA	TRBV5-5	TRBJ2-7	TGTGCCAGCAGCTTAACGGGCAGCTCCTACGAGCAGTACTTC	CASSLTGSSYEQYF
NA	NA	TRBV20-1	TRBJ1-2	TGCAGTGCTAAAATCGTGTATGGCTACACCTTC	CSAKIVYGYTF
NA	TRBD2	TRBV7-2	TRBJ2-7	TGTGCCAGCAGCTTGGGGGGACTAGCGGGACTGTGGTACGAGCAGTACTTC	CASSLGGLAGLWYEQYF
NA	NA	TRBV11-2	TRBJ2-7	TGTGCCAGCACCAAAACCGGGGCGGGGTCCTACGAGCAGTACTTC	CASTKTGAGSYEQYF
NA	NA	TRBV4-3	TRBJ2-5	TGCGCCAGCAGCCAAGAAACCGGCCTGGAGACCCAGTACTTC	CASSQETGLETQYF
NA	NA	TRBV20-1	TRBJ2-3	TGCAGTGTTAGGACGCAGGGGCAGTATTTT	CSVRTQGQYF
NA	TRBD1	TRBV28	TRBJ1-6	TGTGCCAGCAGCTTCCCAGGGGGTTATAATTCACCCCTCCACTTT	CASSFPGGYNSPLHF
NA	NA	TRBV10-3	TRBJ1-3	TGTGCCATCAGTGGTTCGAGGGGCCTCTCTGGAAACACCATATATTTT	CAISGSRGLSGNTIYF
few	NA	TRBV7-2	TRBJ1-4	TGTGCCAGCAGCTTAGAGCGGGAAAAACTGTTTTTT	CASSLEREKLFF
NA	NA	TRBV5-4	TRBJ2-3	TGTGCCAGCAGCCCAGGACCCTGGGACACAGATACGCAGTATTTT	CASSPGPWDTDTQYF
NA	TRBD1	TRBV6-4	TRBJ1-1	TGTGCCAGCAGTCGTTCCCCAGGGGGCTTTGAAGCTTTCTTT	CASSRSPGGFEAFF
NA	TRBD2	TRBV7-7	TRBJ2-5	TGTGCTAGCAGCCTGGGGGCTAGCGGGAGTATCGGTCAGGAGACCCAGTACTTC	CASSLGASGSIGQETQYF
NA	NA	TRBV7-2	TRBJ2-3	TGTGCCAGCAGTTCGAGCACAGATACGCAGTATTTT	CASSSSTDTQYF
NA	NA	TRBV27	TRBJ2-7	TGTGCCACCCCCCCCCGGTACGGCAAGTACGAGCAGTACTTC	CATPPRYGKYEQYF
NA	TRBD1	TRBV27	TRBJ1-2	TGTGCCAGCAGTCCGGGGGACAGGGTATACTATGGCTACACCTTC	CASSPGDRVYYGYTF
NA	NA	TRBV27	TRBJ2-5	TGTGCCAGCAGCCGCACTAGCATGGGGGAGACCCAGTACTTC	CASSRTSMGETQYF
NA	TRBD1	TRBV9	TRBJ1-6	TGTGCCAGCAGCGCAACCGGGACAGGGACTTCACCCCTCCACTTT	CASSATGTGTSPLHF
NA	NA	TRBV7-2	TRBJ2-3	TGTGCCAGCAGCAACCCCACAGTAAGCACAGATACGCAGTATTTT	CASSNPTVSTDTQYF
NA	NA	TRBV30	TRBJ2-4	TGTGCCTGGAGTGTACACAGCGGAGCCAAAAACATTCAGTACTTC	CAWSVHSGAKNIQYF
NA	TRBD1	TRBV7-2	TRBJ1-2	TGTGCCAGCAGCGCACAGGGGGCTAATTACGCTGGATATGGCTACACCTTC	CASSAQGANYAGYGYTF
once	NA	TRBV28	TRBJ2-5	TGTGCCAGCAGTTTATATGGGTCGACCCAGTACTTC	CASSLYGSTQYF
NA	TRBD1	TRBV2	TRBJ1-4	TGTGCCAGCAACCGGGACAGGGAAGAAAAACTGTTTTTT	CASNRDREEKLFF
few	TRBD1	TRBV18	TRBJ1-2	TGTGCCAGCTCACCAAGGGCAGGGGGCGGCTACACCTTC	CASSPRAGGGYTF
NA	NA	TRBV19	TRBJ2-2	TGTGCCAGTAGTAAAATACCGAACACCGGGGAGCTGTTTTTT	CASSKIPNTGELFF
NA	NA	TRBV11-2	TRBJ2-2	TGTGCCAGCAGCTTACGCAGGAACACCGGGGAGCTGTTTTTT	CASSLRRNTGELFF
NA	NA	TRBV4-3	TRBJ2-1	TGCGCCAGCAGCCAAAGCTGGGGCAATGAGCAGTTCTTC	CASSQSWGNEQFF
NA	TRBD2	TRBV2	TRBJ2-5	TGTGCCAGCAGGGTTAGGACTAGCGGGGAGACCCAGTACTTC	CASRVRTSGETQYF
NA	TRBD2	TRBV5-1	TRBJ2-1	TGCGCCAGCAGCTTACCACAGGGAGCAAGAGCGGGAGGGCAACGTGAGCAGTTCTTC	CASSLPQGARAGGQREQFF
NA	NA	TRBV18	TRBJ2-7	TGTGCCAGCTCACCGAGGACGAAGGGGGGCGCCTCCTACGAGCAGTACTTC	CASSPRTKGGASYEQYF
many	NA	TRBV7-9	TRBJ2-7	TGTGCCAGCAGCCCCACGGCTGTTGCGGGAACGGGCGAGCAGTACTTC	CASSPTAVAGTGEQYF
once	NA	TRBV11-2	TRBJ2-5	TGTGCCAGCAGCCCCCGCATAGGACGGGAGACCCAGTACTTC	CASSPRIGRETQYF
large	NA	TRBV27	TRBJ2-1	TGTGCCAGCAGTTTGGGAGTAAACAATGAGCAGTTCTTC	CASSLGVNNEQFF
medium-sized	TRBD1	TRBV2	TRBJ1-1	TGTGCCAGCGTTGACAGGGGGTCGACTGAAGCTTTCTTT	CASVDRGSTEAFF
few	TRBD1	TRBV30	TRBJ1-4	TGTGCCTGGAGTGTATACGGACAGGGAGGTGAAAAACTGTTTTTT	CAWSVYGQGGEKLFF
NA	TRBD2	TRBV11-3	TRBJ2-1	TGTGCCAGCAGCCGCGGGGGTTCCTACAATGAGCAGTTCTTC	CASSRGGSYNEQFF